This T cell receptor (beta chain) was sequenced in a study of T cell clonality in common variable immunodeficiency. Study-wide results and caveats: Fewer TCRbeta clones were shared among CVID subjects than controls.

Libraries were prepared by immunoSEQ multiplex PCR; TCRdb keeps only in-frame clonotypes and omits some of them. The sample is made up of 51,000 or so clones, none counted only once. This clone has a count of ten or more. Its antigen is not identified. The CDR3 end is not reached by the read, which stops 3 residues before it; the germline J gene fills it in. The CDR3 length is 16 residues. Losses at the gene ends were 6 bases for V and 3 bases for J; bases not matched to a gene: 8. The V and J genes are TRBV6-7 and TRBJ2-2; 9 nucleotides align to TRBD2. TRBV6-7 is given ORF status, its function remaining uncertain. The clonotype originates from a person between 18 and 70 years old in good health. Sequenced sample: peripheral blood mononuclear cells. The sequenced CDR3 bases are TGTGCCAGCAGGGTCGCGGGAGGGCCTTACACCGGGGAG. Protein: CASRVAGGPYTGE. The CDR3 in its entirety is CASRVAGGPYTGELFF.